These 17 T cell receptor beta chains were sequenced from one sample in a study of identical twins. MiXCR, run by TCRdb on the 5' RACE reads, gives a single entry per CDR3 protein. Of roughly 720,000 distinct CDR3 sequences listed, around a sixth are singletons. This sample also belongs to another study, concerning T cells expressing NK-cell markers.

Material for sequencing was PBMCs. These receptors were collected from a woman aged 18-29 years in good health.

This clonotype was counted many times. The rearrangement uses TRBV12-3 or TRBV12-4 and TRBJ1-1, with a possible D match to TRBD1 (6 bases). This CDR3 has 15 residues. V shed 5 bases and J shed 2 bases, with 15 bases lying between them. The CDR3 spells CASSPRTGINTEAFF. For the CDR3, the DNA is TGTGCCAGCAGTCCCAGAACAGGGATCAACACTGAAGCTTTCTTT.

This clonotype occurred many times. V usage is TRBV7-2 and J usage is TRBJ2-1; D is perhaps TRBD1 (6 bases). Between the trimmed V and J ends, which lost 1 base and 15 bases, there was a span of 13 bases. Per germline, CDR1 SGHTA and CDR2 FQGNSA. The CDR3 runs to 12 residues. The CDR3 loop is CASSLDRVSSFF. The CDR3 coding sequence is TGTGCCAGCAGCTTAGACAGGGTTTCGTCGTTCTTC.

The chain links TRBV7-9 to TRBJ2-5, with TRBD1 identical over 7 bases. The CDR3 has 14 residues. V shed 1 base and J 8 bases; nucleotides not matched to a gene: 7. The germline V gene encodes CDR1 SEHNR and CDR2 FQNEAQ (reference sequence). The CDR3 loop is CASSLEAGGTTQYF. In nucleotides, the CDR3 is TGTGCCAGCAGCTTAGAGGCAGGGGGAACAACCCAGTACTTC.

The chain is built from TRBV10-3 and TRBJ2-7, with TRBD2 identical over 12 bases. Germline V gene lookup returns CDR1 ENHRY and CDR2 SYGVKD. CDR3 length equals 13 residues. V was clipped by 3 bases and J by 7 bases; unmatched bases: 1. Here the CDR3 DNA reads TGTGCCATCAGTGAACTAGCGGGAGGAGAGCAGTACTTC. It yields the protein CAISELAGGEQYF.

This chain joins TRBV29-1 and TRBJ1-1; D is possibly TRBD1 (5 bases). The germline CDR1 and CDR2 sequences are SQVTM and ANQGSEA. V lost 0 bases to trimming and J lost 2 bases, with 7 bases between them. The CDR3 has 13 residues. CDR3 amino acids: CSVEDGTNTEAFF. The CDR3 DNA reads as TGCAGCGTTGAAGATGGGACTAACACTGAAGCTTTCTTT.

This chain uses TRBV5-6 with TRBJ2-3; tentatively, D is TRBD2 (5 bases). The length of the CDR3 is 16 residues. Between the trimmed V and J ends, which lost 0 bases and 5 bases, there was a span of 16 bases. Germline CDR1 SGHDT, CDR2 YYEEEE. The CDR3: CASSLERLYEGDTQYF. CDR3 in DNA: TGTGCCAGCAGCTTGGAGCGACTATATGAGGGAGATACGCAGTATTTT.

V is TRBV12-3 or TRBV12-4 and J is TRBJ2-5, with D possibly TRBD1 on 6 matching bases. The CDR3 is 15 residues long. Between the trimmed V and J ends, which lost 5 bases and 5 bases, there was a span of 18 bases. This CDR3 reads CASSPNLDSIETQYF. The CDR3 DNA is TGTGCCAGCAGTCCAAATCTGGACAGTATCGAGACCCAGTACTTC.

In this sample, this clonotype turned up a few times. The gene calls are TRBV5-1 and TRBJ2-2, with D uncertain. Trimming removed 2 bases at V and 3 bases at J, with 11 bases between. The CDR3 runs to 15 residues. In germline, CDR1 is SGHRS, CDR2 YFSETQ. CDR3 bases: TGCGCCAGCAGCTTAAGGGTTTCGGACACCGGGGAGCTGTTTTTT. Protein sequence: CASSLRVSDTGELFF.

The sample holds a few counts of this clonotype. V and J are TRBV6-1 and TRBJ2-3, with D perhaps matching TRBD2 (6 bases). Trimming stripped 6 bases from V and 2 bases from J, with 12 bases between. Germline V gene sequence: CDR1 MNHNS, CDR2 SASEGT. There are 14 residues in the CDR3. The CDR3: CASRVGLHTDTQYF. The CDR3 coding sequence is TGTGCCAGCAGGGTGGGACTGCACACAGATACGCAGTATTTT.

The rearrangement uses TRBV5-1 and TRBJ2-2; a possible D gene is TRBD2 (6 bases). Germline-derived CDR1 and CDR2 are SGHRS and YFSETQ. This CDR3 region has 15 residues. With 1 base removed from V and 5 bases from J, the gap between germline ends came to 12 bases. As DNA, the CDR3 is TGCGCCAGCAGCTTGTGGCAGGGAGGAACCGGGGAGCTGTTTTTT. This encodes CASSLWQGGTGELFF.

The rearrangement links TRBV20-1 to TRBJ2-4; the D gene is possibly TRBD2 (6 bases). The germline V gene encodes CDR1 DFQATT and CDR2 SNEGSKA (reference sequence). V lost 5 bases and J lost 0, with 14 bases in between. The CDR3 sequence is 15 residues long. The CDR3, as DNA: TGCAGTGCTGAAGGGGACTCACTAGCCAAAAACATTCAGTACTTC. Translating it yields CSAEGDSLAKNIQYF.

This clonotype has just a few counts. The rearrangement uses TRBV12-3 or TRBV12-4 and TRBJ2-1; D is possibly TRBD1 or TRBD2 (7 bases each). V gave up 6 bases and J gave up 1 base, with 13 bases separating them. The CDR3 contains 15 residues. As DNA, the CDR3 is TGTGCCAGCAGACCAGGGGGGGTTTCCTACAATGAGCAGTTCTTC. This sequence encodes CASRPGGVSYNEQFF.

This clonotype was seen only a few times. This chain uses TRBV18 with TRBJ1-4; no clear D. V lost 6 bases and J 6 bases, leaving 17 bases between the germline ends. There are 15 residues in the CDR3. Germline CDR1 and CDR2: KGHSH and LQKENI. The CDR3 bases are TGTGCCAGCTCGCCGGGCCGAGGCGGCGATGAAAAACTGTTTTTT. As protein: CASSPGRGGDEKLFF.

The chain links TRBV6-1 to TRBJ2-6, with D hard to call. Germline V gene data show CDR1 as MNHNS and CDR2 as SASEGT. The V gene lost 7 bases and the J gene lost 0 bases, with 10 bases spanning the gap. This CDR3 comprises 15 residues. The CDR3 protein is CASKDPSSGANVLTF. The CDR3 coding sequence is TGTGCCAGCAAGGACCCGAGCTCTGGGGCCAACGTCCTGACTTTC.

For the CDR3, the DNA is TGCGCCAGCAGCCCGGGGACTAGCGGGACCGGGGGTGAGCAGTTCTTC. It translates to CASSPGTSGTGGEQFF. This rearrangement joins TRBV4-3 to TRBJ2-1; 13 bases fit TRBD2. Germline assignment: CDR1 LGHNA and CDR2 YSLEER. V lost 4 bases and J lost 9; bases outside the gene matches: 9. The CDR3 consists of 16 residues.

The gene calls are TRBV6-1 and TRBJ2-2; no definite D call. Trimming stripped 5 bases from V and 1 base from J, with 14 bases between. This CDR3 region has 16 residues. The germline V gene encodes CDR1 MNHNS and CDR2 SASEGT. The CDR3 here is CASSPPPHRNTGELFF. The DNA of the CDR3 is TGTGCCAGCAGTCCGCCTCCCCATAGGAACACCGGGGAGCTGTTTTTT.

This clonotype was seen many times. This rearrangement joins TRBV29-1 to TRBJ1-4; a weak D match, TRBD1 (6 bases). V lost 3 bases and J lost 8, with 13 bases in between. CDR3 length equals 13 residues. Per the germline V gene, CDR1 is SQVTM and CDR2 is ANQGSEA. CDR3 sequence reads: CSVDAQGGEKLFF. CDR3 nucleotides: TGCAGCGTTGATGCACAGGGAGGAGAAAAACTGTTTTTT.